The entry that follows covers one T cell receptor (beta chain) sequence. Antigen unknown. At the DNA level, this CDR3 is encoded by other sequences in the same sample as well. V was cut by 1 base and J by 0 bases, with 4 bases left in between. The CDR3 is 13 residues long. Looked up from germline, CDR1 is SGHRS and CDR2 is YFSETQ. The data stem from a study of siplizumab effects on memory and regulatory T cells. Notes on the study in general: No assignable naive or memory phenotype existed for roughly 75-95% of proliferating CD4+ or CD8+ clones. Confirmation was lacking for the suppressive function of proliferating Tregs derived from siplizumab cultures. Naive T cells, seemingly more diverse than memory cells, seemed major alloresponse contributors. Unstimulated subsets captured only a minor fraction of alloreactive clones.

This table comes from immunoSEQ multiplex PCR, and its TCRdb copy is limited to in-frame clones, with some not included. The sample shows tens of thousands of clones, approximately 88% of them seen only once. Sequencing was done on a sample of Tregs sorted from blood. This chain joins TRBV5-1 and TRBJ1-2, with D uncertain. The sequence derives from a human donor in good health. CDR3 nucleotides: TGCGCCAGCAGCTTGCAGGCTAACTATGGCTACACCTTC. Translated: CASSLQANYGYTF. Using reference TRBV5-1 and TRBJ1-2 for the parts outside the CDR3, the full variable domain is KAGVTQTPRYLIKTRGQQVTLSCSPISGHRSVSWYQQTPGQGLQFLFEYFSETQRNKGNFPGRFSGRQFSNSRSEMNVSTLELGDSALYLCASSLQANYGYTFGSGTRLTVV.